This T cell receptor beta chain was sequenced during a study of blood T cell repertoires in COVID-19. Study information: Acute and convalescent COVID-19 specimens originated in the United States, Italy and Spain. Sources were T cells, B-cell-depleted T cells, or PBMCs; the material itself was cDNA or gDNA.

Per the study methods: By means of reference gene primer amplification, nucleated cell counts were estimated. Repertoires were generated with immunoSEQ multiplex PCR, while TCRdb's copy carries only in-frame clones and drops some. The V and J calls and clone size are taken from that table; D and trimming were inferred from the DNA. The table has approximately 150,000 clones, roughly 85% seen once. V lost 4 bases and J 1 base, leaving 16 bases between the germline ends. The CDR3 runs 16 residues. The germline V gene has CDR1 LGHDT and CDR2 YNNKEL (reference sequence). This chain uses TRBV3-1 (or the pseudogene TRBV3-2) with TRBJ1-1, with D perhaps matching TRBD1 (6 bases). Sequences were obtained from peripheral blood. The clonotype comes from an elderly woman with acute or convalescent COVID-19. CDR3 amino acids: CASSPNGGGRNTEAFF. The CDR3 bases are TGTGCCAGCAGCCCTAATGGGGGCGGACGGAACACTGAAGCTTTCTTT.